The T cell receptor (beta chain) described here comes from a study of high-grade serous ovarian cancer treatment subgroups (dated by TCRdb to about 2021). About the investigation overall: On average, each sample produced more than 13,000 sequencing reads and roughly 7,000 unique TCR beta rearrangements. A cohort of around 30 patients was included: 10 with no residual disease after primary surgery (R0), 10 who were excellent NACT responders, and 10 who were poor NACT responders. One primary tumor sample and two metastatic tumor samples were contributed by each patient, so that some 97 samples were obtained in total. Under a laparoscopic triage algorithm, patients with high-grade serous ovarian cancer were grouped by complete gross resection or by neoadjuvant chemotherapy response, and the study profiled the TCR beta repertoires of these patients. General study outcomes and caveats: TCR clonal relatedness correlated positively with neoantigen level and, by trend, with copy number variation and mutation load from whole-genome sequencing. Bulk tumor TCR sequencing lacked spatial information, limiting insight into HGSC tumor complexity and diversity. Tumors from the same patient had repertoire similarity ranging from 0.11 to 0.79, while tumors from different patients showed almost no similarity. The TCR repertoire analyses centered on CDR3, leaving CDR1 and CDR2 unanalyzed.

Tumor samples were collected prior to definitive surgery or chemotherapy. Genomic DNA was extracted by the MD Anderson Biospecimen Extraction Resource, and TCR sequencing was done by the MD Anderson Cancer Genomics Laboratory. The roughly 100 tumor samples underwent high-throughput TCR profiling with ImmunoSEQ. In the paper's pipeline: The repertoire diversity metrics included richness (unique productive sequences), clonality, evenness and relatedness, and the Bhattacharyya coefficient was used to measure similarity between samples. A sensitivity analysis excluded TCRs with fewer than two reads and gave consistent conclusions. Held by TCRdb, this immuneACCESS table contains in-frame sequences only and omits some clones. Under half of the omission traces to an unresolved V gene where checked; the cause of the rest is unknown. The DNA gave D and trimming, while V, J and clone size come from that table. The sample table contains around 7,700 clones; only one count was recorded for 55% to 75% of them. 5% to 6.5% of the sample is taken by the ten largest.

This clone was picked up a small number of times. Its antigen has not been determined. Per-base qualities were not stored, and no clone one base away is much larger. Cut back by 7 bases and 7 bases, the V and J ends lie 14 bases apart. Its CDR3 holds 13 amino acids, cysteine through phenylalanine. Only the CDR3 part of the read is kept: 39 bases, read in frame from the first base. The CDR1 and CDR2 encoded by the germline V gene (reference sequence) are LNHDA and SQIVND. This clonotype was sampled from a human donor with high-grade serous ovarian cancer. The chain is encoded by TRBV19 joined to TRBJ1-5, with no reliable assignment of the D segment. What was sequenced was tumor tissue. Here the CDR3 is given as CASTVGWGQPQHF. In nucleotides, the sequence is TGTGCCAGTACCGTCGGGTGGGGACAGCCCCAGCATTTT. The variable domain in full, with residues beyond the CDR3 obtained from the reference TRBV19 and TRBJ1-5 genes, is DGGITQSPKYLFRKEGQNVTLSCEQNLNHDAMYWYRQDPGQGLRLIYYSQIVNDFQKGDIAEGYSVSREKKESFPLTVTSAQKNPTAFYLCASTVGWGQPQHFGDGTRLSIL.